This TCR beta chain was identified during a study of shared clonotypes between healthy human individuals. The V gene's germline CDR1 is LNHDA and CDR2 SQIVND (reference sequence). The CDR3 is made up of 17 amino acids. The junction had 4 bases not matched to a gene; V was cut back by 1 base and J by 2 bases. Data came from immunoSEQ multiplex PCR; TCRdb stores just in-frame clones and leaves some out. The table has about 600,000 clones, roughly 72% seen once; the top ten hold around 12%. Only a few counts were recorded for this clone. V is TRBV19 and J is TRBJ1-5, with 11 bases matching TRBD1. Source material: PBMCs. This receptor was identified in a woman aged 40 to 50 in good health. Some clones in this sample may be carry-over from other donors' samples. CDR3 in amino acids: CASSIVGQGGGNQPQHF. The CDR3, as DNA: TGTGCCAGTAGTATAGTGGGACAGGGGGGAGGCAATCAGCCCCAGCATTTT.